This TCR beta chain came from a study of blood T cell repertoires in COVID-19. At the level of the study: Samples of COVID-19 (acute and convalescent) were obtained from the United States, Italy and Spain. T cells, B-cell-depleted T cells, or PBMCs provided the cDNA or gDNA that served as material.

V was cut by 4 bases and J by 0 bases, with 9 bases left in between. Germline V lookup: CDR1 SQVTM, CDR2 ANQGSEA. This CDR3 contains 14 residues. Original processing notes: Cell counts per sample came from amplifying reference gene primers. Assay: immunoSEQ multiplex PCR; the TCRdb copy retains only in-frame clones and omits some. D and trimming come from the DNA, and the V and J calls and clone size come from that table. The sample consists of 170,000 or so clones, around 86% of them appearing once. The chain employs TRBV29-1 and TRBJ1-4; possibly TRBD1 for D (5 bases). The source material was peripheral blood. The sequence was obtained from a man aged 35 to 55 with active or convalescent COVID-19. The CDR3 DNA follows: TGCAGCGTTGGGAGGGGTGCAACTAATGAAAAACTGTTTTTT. Translation: CSVGRGATNEKLFF. Supplemented by reference TRBV29-1 and TRBJ1-4, the full variable domain reads SAVISQKPSRDICQRGTSLTIQCQVDSQVTMMFWYRQQPGQSLTLIATANQGSEATYESGFVIDKFPISRPNLTFSTLTVSNMSPEDSSIYLCSVGRGATNEKLFFGSGTQLSVL.